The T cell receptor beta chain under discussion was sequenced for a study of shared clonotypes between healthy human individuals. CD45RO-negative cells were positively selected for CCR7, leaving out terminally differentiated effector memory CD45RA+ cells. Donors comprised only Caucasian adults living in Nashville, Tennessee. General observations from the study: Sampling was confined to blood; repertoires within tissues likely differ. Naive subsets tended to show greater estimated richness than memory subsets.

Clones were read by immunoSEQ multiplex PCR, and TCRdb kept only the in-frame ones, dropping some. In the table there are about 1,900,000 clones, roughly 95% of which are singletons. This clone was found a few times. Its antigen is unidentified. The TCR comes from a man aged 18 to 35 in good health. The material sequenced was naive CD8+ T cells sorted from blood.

Here the CDR3 DNA reads TGTGCCAGCAGTTTGGAGAAGGGGAGCAATCAGCCCCAGCATTTT. Protein product: CASSLEKGSNQPQHF. This chain links TRBV7-9 with TRBJ1-5; a possible D gene is TRBD1 (5 bases). The length of the CDR3 is 15 residues. V dropped 6 bases and J dropped 1 base, with 13 bases sitting between them. Germline CDR1 SEHNR, CDR2 FQNEAQ (reference sequence).